The T cell receptor beta chain under discussion was sequenced for a study of blood T cell repertoires in COVID-19. Study-wide context: The origin of the acute and convalescent COVID-19 samples was the United States, Italy and Spain. The analysed material was cDNA or gDNA that came from T cells, B-cell-depleted T cells, or PBMCs.

CDR1 is WNHNN and CDR2 is SYGVQD in the germline V gene (reference sequence). V lost 0 bases, J lost 2 bases, and 11 bases lay in between. This CDR3 is built from 15 residues. Source study methods: Estimates of nucleated cell counts were drawn from the amplification of reference gene primers. The repertoire was sequenced with immunoSEQ multiplex PCR; TCRdb's copy has only in-frame clones and lacks some. The V and J calls and clone size were taken over from that table, and D and trimming were inferred from the DNA. The table shows approximately 24,000 clones, with under 90% occurring only once. This sequence was found in a human donor in a cohort sampled during active COVID-19. Material for sequencing was peripheral blood. This chain joins TRBV10-1 and TRBJ2-7; perhaps TRBD1 as D (6 bases). CDR3 loop: CASSESGATTYEQYF. Here the CDR3 DNA reads TGCGCCAGCAGTGAGTCGGGGGCCACGACCTACGAGCAGTACTTC.